The 32 T cell receptor beta chains below all came from one sample that was sequenced in a study of control samples from healthy donors and cancer patients. Method: immunoSEQ multiplex PCR; TCRdb's copy keeps in-frame clones and lacks some. Counted here are 100,000 to 130,000 clones, approximately 82% occurring once; the ten biggest clones make up under 8.5%. Sequencing input: blood. The receptors were gathered from a man in his late teens or twenties in good health.

This rearrangement joins TRBV7-2 to TRBJ2-4; D might be TRBD2 (6 bases). The germline CDR1 and CDR2 sequences are SGHTA and FQGNSA. The V end lost 2 bases, the J end lost 8 bases, and 25 bases lay between the germline ends. This CDR3 region has 18 residues. CDR3 DNA sequence: TGTGCCAGCAGCTTATTTCAGGCCCAATCTGGAGGGCGGGACATTCAGTACTTC. This codes for CASSLFQAQSGGRDIQYF.

J is TRBJ2-5 and V is TRBV7-8, with TRBD1 identical over 8 bases. Germline CDR1 reads SGHVS; CDR2 reads FQNEAQ. Trimming removed 3 bases from V and 1 base from J; junction bases left unmatched: 4. The CDR3 consists of 15 residues. Here the CDR3 reads CASSFTDRVQETQYF. Here the CDR3 DNA reads TGTGCCAGCAGCTTTACGGACAGGGTCCAAGAGACCCAGTACTTC.

V is TRBV28 and J is TRBJ1-2; maybe TRBD1 (5 bases). The CDR3 totals 15 residues. CDR1 is MDHEN and CDR2 is SYDVKM in the germline V gene. Trimming removed 3 bases at V and 4 bases at J, with 15 bases between. CDR3 coding DNA: TGTGCCAGCAGTTTCGGGCAGGGAATTATCTATGGCTACACCTTC. Translation: CASSFGQGIIYGYTF.

V gene TRBV5-1 combines with J gene TRBJ2-5; 7 nucleotides align to TRBD1. CDR1 and CDR2 from the germline V gene are SGHRS and YFSETQ. This CDR3 comprises 15 residues. With V trimmed by 4 bases and J by 5 bases, 11 bases remained unmatched. Here the CDR3 DNA reads TGCGCCAGCAGCGCCGAAGGGGGCAGGAGGGAGACCCAGTACTTC. Translating gives CASSAEGGRRETQYF.

The rearrangement joins TRBV25-1 to TRBJ1-5; no definite D call. The CDR3 is 14 amino acids. CDR1 is MGHDK, CDR2 SYGVNS, per germline. Trimming removed 1 base at V and 6 bases at J, with 10 bases between. The CDR3 DNA reads TGTGCCAGCAGTGAATTTAGCCTGGCTCAGCCCCAGCATTTT. The encoded protein is CASSEFSLAQPQHF. The whole variable domain, remainder taken from reference TRBV25-1 and TRBJ1-5, is EADIYQTPRYLVIGTGKKITLECSQTMGHDKMYWYQQDPGMELHLIHYSYGVNSTEKGDLSSESTVSRIRTEHFPLTLESARPSHTSQYLCASSEFSLAQPQHFGDGTRLSIL.

The chain carries TRBV11-2 and TRBJ1-4; D remains ambiguous. CDR1 is SGHAT, CDR2 FQNNGV, per germline. Deletions cut 3 bases from V and 10 bases from J, with 12 bases between. CDR3 length: 13 amino acids. The chain's CDR3 is CASSLGTNVKLFF. The CDR3 DNA is TGTGCCAGCAGCTTGGGAACGAACGTAAAACTGTTTTTT.

The chain couples TRBV7-8 to TRBJ1-5; the D is unclear. There are 16 residues in the CDR3. With 3 bases removed from V and 1 base from J, the gap between germline ends came to 13 bases. Germline V CDR1 and CDR2: SGHVS, FQNEAQ. The CDR3 DNA reads TGTGCCAGCAGCTTCCAAAGCGCGCGCAGCAATCAGCCCCAGCATTTT. Its protein is CASSFQSARSNQPQHF.

With respect to this clone: One end of the junction varies from germline; a read error may be responsible. The chain has TRBV4-1 and TRBJ1-2; TRBD1 agrees at 7 bases. Germline V gene data show CDR1 as MGHRA and CDR2 as YSYEKL. This CDR3 contains 15 residues. For the CDR3, the DNA is TGCGCCAGCAGCCAAGGGAGGGGGCCCATAAGGAGTACCGCCTTC. It is translated as CASSQGRGPIRSTAF.

The chain couples TRBV18 to TRBJ1-1; D unresolved. V was pared by 4 bases and J by 1 base, with 1 base between. Germline V gives CDR1 KGHSH, CDR2 LQKENI. The CDR3 spans 11 residues. The CDR3 DNA is TGTGCCAGCTCACAGAACACTGAAGCTTTCTTT. Protein product: CASSQNTEAFF.

The chain uses TRBV29-1 and TRBJ1-5; 9 bases map to TRBD1. Trimming at V came to 5 bases and at J to 7 bases, leaving 6 bases not matched to a gene. The CDR3 has 13 residues. Germline CDR1 SQVTM, CDR2 ANQGSEA. The CDR3 DNA reads as TGCAGCGTTCTTACAGGGGGCGGGCAGCCCCAGCATTTT. Translation gives CSVLTGGGQPQHF.

This clone was detected once. The chain employs TRBV19 and TRBJ2-5; D is uncertain. The CDR3 is 15 residues long. Germline CDR1 and CDR2: LNHDA and SQIVND (reference sequence). The V gene lost 5 bases and the J gene lost 4 bases, with 17 bases spanning the gap. CDR3 region: CASSYEDTRRETQYF. The CDR3 DNA reads TGTGCCAGTAGTTATGAAGACACACGGCGAGAGACCCAGTACTTC.

This chain uses TRBV18 with TRBJ1-3; TRBD1 agrees at 9 bases. This CDR3 contains 17 residues. CDR1 and CDR2 (germline): KGHSH, LQKENI. J lost 1 base, V lost 0 bases, and 4 bases had no gene match. The CDR3 region has the DNA TGTGCCAGCTCACCACCGGACAGGGGTTTTTCTGGAAACACCATATATTTT. As protein: CASSPPDRGFSGNTIYF.

The chain couples TRBV18 to TRBJ2-1; the match to TRBD1 covers 10 bases. The germline gives CDR1 KGHSH, CDR2 LQKENI. The CDR3 has 16 residues. The J segment lost 5 bases and the V segment lost 4 bases, leaving 8 bases of the junction unmatched. CDR3 nucleotide sequence: TGTGCCAGCTCACGCCGAGGGACAGGGGACCACAATGAGCAGTTCTTC. Translation: CASSRRGTGDHNEQFF.

The rearrangement joins TRBV2 to TRBJ2-7; 10 nucleotides agree with TRBD1. Germline CDR1 SNHLY, CDR2 FYNNEI. V lost 6 bases, J lost 5 bases, and 13 bases stayed unmatched. The CDR3 extends over 16 amino acids. CDR3 in DNA: TGTGCCAGCAGCCGCAACCCGACAGGGGGCAGGGACGAGCAGTACTTC. Translating it yields CASSRNPTGGRDEQYF.

The chain uses TRBV21-1 and TRBJ2-7; the DNA was not compared with TRBD2, the D call given in the table. TRBV21-1 is recorded as a pseudogene. The CDR3 sequence is 16 residues long. CDR3 amino acids: CASSKGWRGRDDEQYV. The CDR3 nucleotides read TGTGCCAGCAGCAAAGGTTGGCGGGGGAGAGACGACGAGCAGTACGTC.

The chain is built from TRBV6-5 and TRBJ1-1; D call uncertain. Trimming removed 1 base from V and 0 bases from J, with 3 bases in between. From germline, CDR1 is MNHEY and CDR2 SVGAGI. The CDR3 has 13 amino acids. The CDR3 here is CASSYYVNTEAFF. The CDR3 DNA is TGTGCCAGCAGTTACTATGTGAACACTGAAGCTTTCTTT.

This CDR3 is CAWSVPAGGNTIYF. CDR3 DNA: TGTGCCTGGAGTGTTCCGGCTGGGGGAAACACCATATATTTT. V and J are TRBV30 and TRBJ1-3; D remains ambiguous. The CDR3 has 14 amino acids. V dropped 0 bases and J dropped 4 bases, with 10 bases sitting between them. Germline V gives CDR1 GTSNPN, CDR2 SVGIG (reference sequence).

This clone was observed a single time. The chain links TRBV7-9 to TRBJ2-3; D remains unclear. The CDR3 contains 13 residues. Looked up from germline, CDR1 is SEHNR and CDR2 is FQNEAQ (reference sequence). V shed 4 bases and J shed 4 bases, with 9 bases lying between them. CDR3 in DNA: TGTGCCAGCAGCTCCGAATGGCCAGATACGCAGTATTTT. Protein: CASSSEWPDTQYF.

This clone was recorded once. The chain uses TRBV7-8 and TRBJ1-4; D remains ambiguous. CDR1 and CDR2 from the germline V gene are SGHVS and FQNEAQ. V shed 4 bases and J shed 3 bases, with 12 bases lying between them. The CDR3 has 15 residues. Here the CDR3 DNA reads TGTGCCAGCAGCTCCCGGACGGCCCCTAATGAAAAACTGTTTTTT. The encoded protein is CASSSRTAPNEKLFF. The whole variable domain, remainder taken from reference TRBV7-8 and TRBJ1-4, is GAGVSQSPRYKVAKRGQDVALRCDPISGHVSLFWYQQALGQGPEFLTYFQNEAQLDKSGLPSDRFFAERPEGSVSTLKIQRTQQEDSAVYLCASSSRTAPNEKLFFGSGTQLSVL.

This clone was counted between two and nine times. V and J are TRBV7-2 and TRBJ1-1; no clear D gene. CDR1 SGHTA and CDR2 FQGNSA come from the germline V gene. V lost 5 bases to trimming and J lost 0 bases, with 7 bases between them. CDR3 length equals 13 residues. The CDR3 sequence is CASSREVNTEAFF. CDR3 nucleotide sequence: TGTGCCAGCAGCAGGGAGGTGAACACTGAAGCTTTCTTT.

About this clone: Other DNA sequences in this sample translate to the same CDR3. J is TRBJ2-3 and V is TRBV20-1; D unclear. Germline CDR1 reads DFQATT; CDR2 reads SNEGSKA (reference sequence). The CDR3 sequence is 11 residues long. Trimming pared 5 bases from V and 5 bases from J, leaving 8 bases between. The CDR3 loop reads CSAAHLDTQYF. CDR3 coding DNA: TGCAGTGCTGCACACTTAGATACGCAGTATTTT.

This clone appeared once. This rearrangement joins TRBV20-1 to TRBJ2-3; D is unresolved. The CDR3 sequence is 10 residues long. Germline CDR1 and CDR2: DFQATT and SNEGSKA (reference sequence). Trimming left V 7 bases short and J 4 bases short, with 6 bases between. CDR3 in DNA: TGCAGTGTTGAGGCAGATACGCAGTATTTT. As protein: CSVEADTQYF.

J is TRBJ1-5 and V is TRBV20-1, with D hard to call. Trimming pared 5 bases from V and 8 bases from J, leaving 7 bases between. CDR1 is DFQATT and CDR2 is SNEGSKA in the germline V gene (reference sequence). This CDR3 spans 10 amino acids. The CDR3 here is CSAPGEPQHF. The CDR3 DNA reads TGCAGTGCTCCAGGAGAGCCCCAGCATTTT.

This chain joins TRBV4-1 and TRBJ1-5; possible D gene TRBD1, 6 bases. The CDR3 consists of 15 residues. Trimming took 1 base from V and 4 from J, leaving 11 bases between them. CDR1 MGHRA and CDR2 YSYEKL come from the germline V gene. CDR3 loop: CASSQVEGGNQPQHF. CDR3 sequence (DNA): TGCGCCAGCAGCCAAGTTGAGGGGGGTAATCAGCCCCAGCATTTT.

This clone was seen a single time. The rearrangement joins TRBV10-3 to TRBJ2-3; D is unresolved. The V end lost 6 bases, the J end lost 3 bases, and 7 bases lay between the germline ends. This CDR3 spans 12 amino acids. Germline values: CDR1 ENHRY, CDR2 SYGVKD. CDR3 DNA sequence: TGTGCCATCAGCCCAGAAACAGATACGCAGTATTTT. As protein: CAISPETDTQYF.

The rearrangement uses TRBV30 and TRBJ2-2; the D gene could be TRBD1 or TRBD2 (5 bases each). Per the germline V gene, CDR1 is GTSNPN and CDR2 is SVGIG (reference sequence). This CDR3 region has 17 residues. Trimming stripped 3 bases from V and 0 bases from J, with 17 bases between. DNA for the CDR3: TGTGCCTGGAGCGCCGGGACCCACATTGCGAACACCGGGGAGCTGTTTTTT. Translation gives CAWSAGTHIANTGELFF.

This clone was counted once. The chain uses TRBV2 and TRBJ2-7, with 8 positions matching TRBD2. V lost 6 bases to trimming and J lost 0 bases; unmatched junction nucleotides: 4. The CDR3 is 14 amino acids. Germline CDR1 and CDR2: SNHLY and FYNNEI. The CDR3 spells CASSQLAVSYEQYF. The CDR3 DNA reads as TGTGCCAGCAGCCAACTAGCGGTCTCCTACGAGCAGTACTTC.

The V gene is TRBV24-1, the J gene TRBJ2-1, with 7 bases matching TRBD1. The CDR3 is made up of 15 amino acids. Looked up from germline, CDR1 is KGHDR and CDR2 is SFDVKD. After removal of 1 base from V and 8 bases from J, the junction contained 7 bases not matched to a gene. Written as DNA, the CDR3 is TGTGCCACCAGTGATTTAACAAAGGGGGCGGATGAGCAGTTCTTC. Its translation: CATSDLTKGADEQFF.

The rearrangement joins TRBV6-5 to TRBJ1-3; 7 bases agree with TRBD1. The CDR3 sequence is 14 residues long. V lost 6 bases and J lost 0; bases outside the gene matches: 2. Per germline, CDR1 MNHEY and CDR2 SVGAGI. CDR3 loop: CASSRGDSGNTIYF. CDR3 DNA sequence: TGTGCCAGCAGCAGGGGGGACTCTGGAAACACCATATATTTT.

The genes are TRBV7-9 and TRBJ1-1; no definite D call. V lost 8 bases and J 0 bases, leaving 16 bases between the germline ends. The CDR3 length is 15 residues. Germline V gives CDR1 SEHNR, CDR2 FQNEAQ (reference sequence). The CDR3 protein is CASGYFVGMNTEAFF. The CDR3 DNA reads TGTGCCAGCGGGTACTTTGTGGGGATGAACACTGAAGCTTTCTTT.

This clone was recorded once. This CDR3 is CAWSRGLGSNQPQHF. As DNA, the CDR3 is TGTGCCTGGAGTCGGGGGCTCGGTAGCAATCAGCCCCAGCATTTT. The chain joins TRBV30 to TRBJ1-5, with D tentatively TRBD1 (6 bases). Germline CDR1 reads GTSNPN; CDR2 reads SVGIG (reference sequence). V was shortened by 2 bases and J by 0 bases, with 11 bases between the two germline ends. This CDR3 comprises 15 residues.

The V gene is TRBV20-1, the J gene TRBJ2-7; 7 bases match TRBD1. The V gene's germline CDR1 is DFQATT and CDR2 SNEGSKA (reference sequence). The CDR3 is 14 amino acids. V shed 3 bases, J shed 1 base, and the junction held 6 bases outside the gene matches. CDR3 sequence (DNA): TGCAGTGCTAGTAAACCGACAGGGTCCTACGAGCAGTACTTC. Translation gives CSASKPTGSYEQYF.